This TCR beta chain derives from a study of blood T cell repertoires in COVID-19 (dated by TCRdb to the early 2020s). The study in broad terms: Samples from collaborators originated in the United States, Italy and Spain and spanned both the acute and convalescent phases of COVID-19. The prospective study material was composed of cDNA or gDNA derived from T cells, B-cell-depleted T cells, or PBMCs. The dataset comprised deeply sampled blood TCRbeta repertoires from subjects exposed to, actively infected with, or recovered from COVID-19. The repertoires were released in a freely available public database intended as a resource for research on the immune response to SARS-CoV-2. The samples were drawn from the first 160 participants of the ongoing ImmuneRACE study and from roughly 1,300 subjects provided by 6 global collaborators. Sample metadata almost always included a de-identified subject ID, COVID-19 status, age in years and sex. Where HLA class I and class II types were available, the types were taken from metadata supplied by the sample provider, not from assay-based typing. Results the study describes overall, beyond this receptor: How much clinical and demographic metadata was included differed by source and by participant, and the metadata was provided uncurated.

Each collaborating institution followed its own protocols to collect whole blood in K2EDTA tubes. Collaborator samples were shipped for TCRbeta analysis as frozen whole blood, isolated PBMCs, or DNA extracted from either sample type. Comment on this clone: Which antigen it targets is not known. Base qualities are not recorded, but no much larger clone differs from it by a single base.

TCRbeta CDR3 regions were amplified from genomic DNA by means of the immunoSEQ Assay, a bias-controlled multiplex PCR. The authors' pipeline ran thus. The number of nucleated cells in each sample was estimated from the amplification of reference gene primers within the assay. Sequence reads were collapsed and filtered to measure the absolute abundance of every unique TCRbeta CDR3 rearrangement. Productive Simpson clonality was computed per sample as the square root of Simpson's diversity index over productive rearrangements. TCRdb obtained this table from immuneACCESS and retained in-frame rearrangements with V and J assigned. These tables miss some clones; where compared with another copy, unresolved V genes account for less than half of the shortfall, and the remainder is unexplained. That table gives V, J and clone size, and the DNA gave D and trimming. The sample table records about 180,000 clones; approximately 87% of these occur just once. The ten largest clones add up to 20% of the sample.

The TCR originated in a man between 65 and 85 years old with active or convalescent COVID-19. Sequenced input: peripheral blood.

CDR3 protein: CASSFGTGNNSPLHF. The nucleotide sequence reads TGCGCCAGCAGCTTCGGGACAGGGAATAATTCACCCCTCCACTTT. Recombination connected TRBV5-1 to TRBJ1-6; 9 junctional bases match TRBD1. Trimming accounts for 2 bases at V and 5 bases at J, while the number of junction bases matched to no gene is 2. The CDR3 numbers 15 residues from cysteine through phenylalanine. Only the CDR3 DNA stays, 45 bases, in frame from base 1. For CDR1 and CDR2, the germline V gene lists SGHRS and YFSETQ.